The 13 T cell receptor beta chains below come from one sample, sequenced in a study of T cells in Graves' hyperthyroidism and ophthalmopathy. The TCR beta CDR3 regions underwent amplification using RNA transcripts as the source. TCR CDR3 underwent first-round RT-PCR with the HTBI primer set. TCRdb re-called the multiplex PCR reads with MiXCR, one entry per CDR3 protein. Of fewer than 600,000 distinct CDR3 sequences listed, under 15% are singletons. The sample consisted of blood. These receptors all stem from a woman aged 18-29 years with Graves' hyperthyroidism.

Written as DNA, the CDR3 is TGTGCCAGCAGTTACTGGCAGGCGTCTAACTATGGCTACACCTTC. Translating it yields CASSYWQASNYGYTF. The rearrangement links TRBV6-5 to TRBJ1-2, with no clear D. This CDR3 region has 15 residues. The germline V gene encodes CDR1 MNHEY and CDR2 SVGAGI. With 1 base removed from V and 0 bases from J, the gap between germline ends came to 9 bases.

This clonotype was picked up many times. The chain is built from TRBV7-3 and TRBJ2-7; D is perhaps TRBD1 (6 bases). CDR3 length: 15 residues. With 2 bases removed from V and 5 bases from J, the gap between germline ends came to 16 bases. CDR1 and CDR2 (germline): SGHTA, FQGTGA. The chain's CDR3 is CASSLGVGARDEQYF. The DNA for the CDR3 is TGTGCCAGCAGCTTAGGGGTGGGGGCGCGGGACGAGCAGTACTTC. Using reference TRBV7-3 and TRBJ2-7 for the parts outside the CDR3, the full variable domain is GAGVSQTPSNKVTEKGKYVELRCDPISGHTALYWYRQSLGQGPEFLIYFQGTGAADDSGLPNDRFFAVRPEGSVSTLKIQRTERGDSAVYLCASSLGVGARDEQYFGPGTRLTVT.

This clonotype was seen repeatedly, ten times or more. The chain carries TRBV11-2 and TRBJ1-6, with 9 nucleotides matching TRBD1. The J segment lost 11 bases and the V segment lost 5 bases, leaving 10 bases of the junction unmatched. Germline V lookup: CDR1 SGHAT, CDR2 FQNNGV. CDR3 length: 15 residues. The CDR3 loop reads CASSQPGQGLPPLHF. CDR3 bases: TGTGCCAGCAGCCAGCCAGGACAGGGGTTGCCACCCCTCCACTTT.

This clonotype was detected many times. V is TRBV30 and J is TRBJ1-1; D gene ambiguous. CDR3 length: 11 residues. Germline assignment: CDR1 GTSNPN and CDR2 SVGIG (reference sequence). The ends were cut back, 0 bases at V and 7 bases at J, with 6 bases in the middle. The DNA of the CDR3 is TGTGCCTGGAGTGTAGCGAATGAAGCTTTCTTT. Translating gives CAWSVANEAFF. Based on the CDR3 plus reference TRBV30 and TRBJ1-1, the full variable domain is SQTIHQWPATLVQPVGSPLSLECTVEGTSNPNLYWYRQAAGRGLQLLFYSVGIGQISSEVPQNLSASRPQDRQFILSSKKLLLSDSGFYLCAWSVANEAFFGQGTRLTVV.

This chain connects TRBV20-1 to TRBJ1-4, with 8 bases fitting TRBD1. Germline CDR1 is DFQATT and CDR2 is SNEGSKA (reference sequence). The length of the CDR3 is 15 residues. V lost 0 bases, J lost 4 bases, and 4 bases stayed unmatched. DNA for the CDR3: TGCAGTGCTAGAGATCCGGGACAGGTTAATGAAAAACTGTTTTTT. It codes for CSARDPGQVNEKLFF.

This clonotype was seen at least ten times. The V gene is TRBV13, the J gene TRBJ2-1, with D unclear. Germline-derived CDR1 and CDR2 are PRHDT and FYEKMQ (reference sequence). The CDR3 is made up of 15 amino acids. Trimming removed 2 bases from V and 0 bases from J, with 8 bases in between. The CDR3 nucleotides read TGTGCCAGCAGCTTAAACAGAGACTCCTACAATGAGCAGTTCTTC. Translating gives CASSLNRDSYNEQFF.

This clonotype is a singleton in its sample. The chain uses TRBV2 and TRBJ1-4; TRBD1 matches 8 bases. Germline loops: CDR1 SNHLY, CDR2 FYNNEI. J was trimmed by 5 bases and V by 2 bases; bases with no gene match: 7. The CDR3 runs to 16 residues. In nucleotides, the CDR3 is TGTGCCAGCAGTGAATCCCGACAGGGGAAAAATGAAAAACTGTTTTTT. Translating gives CASSESRQGKNEKLFF. Full variable domain (rest looked up from reference TRBV2 and TRBJ1-4): EPEVTQTPSHQVTQMGQEVILRCVPISNHLYFYWYRQILGQKVEFLVSFYNNEISEKSEIFDDQFSVERPDGSNFTLKIRSTKLEDSAMYFCASSESRQGKNEKLFFGSGTQLSVL.

The genes are TRBV6-1 and TRBJ2-5; 11 bases fit TRBD2. Germline CDR1 and CDR2: MNHNS and SASEGT. V lost 6 bases to trimming and J lost 4 bases; unmatched junction nucleotides: 4. There are 14 residues in the CDR3. The CDR3 loop is CASRTTSGIETQYF. As DNA, the CDR3 is TGTGCCAGCAGGACGACTAGCGGGATAGAGACCCAGTACTTC.

This rearrangement joins TRBV3-1 to TRBJ2-7, with no clear D. Germline CDR1 and CDR2: LGHDT and YNNKEL (reference sequence). The CDR3 has 20 amino acids. The germline V and J ends were trimmed by 3 bases and 5 bases, with 32 bases remaining between them. CDR3 protein: CASSQKVIGYLTVASHEQYF. For the CDR3, the DNA is TGTGCCAGCAGCCAGAAAGTAATCGGTTACCTTACCGTTGCCTCTCACGAGCAGTACTTC.

The rearrangement links TRBV11-2 to TRBJ1-5; D is perhaps TRBD1 (6 bases). With 8 bases removed from V and 11 bases from J, the gap between germline ends came to 13 bases. Germline V gene sequence: CDR1 SGHAT, CDR2 FQNNGV. CDR3 length equals 11 residues. The CDR3 DNA reads TGTGCCAGCGGGCAGGGGTACACCCAGCATTTT. It translates to CASGQGYTQHF.

This chain joins TRBV11-3 and TRBJ2-7, with 10 bases identical to TRBD1. Germline V CDR1 and CDR2: SGHNT, YENEEA. This CDR3 has 14 residues. The J segment lost 5 bases and the V segment lost 4 bases, leaving 5 bases of the junction unmatched. CDR3 nucleotides: TGTGCCAGCAGCTCCGGGACAGGGGTCGACGAGCAGTACTTC. Protein sequence: CASSSGTGVDEQYF.

This clonotype has a count of ten or more. The chain combines TRBV6-5 with TRBJ2-5; 7 nucleotides align to TRBD1. Trimming took 0 bases from V and 2 from J; bases not matched to a gene: 3. The germline CDR1 and CDR2 sequences are MNHEY and SVGAGI. CDR3 length: 15 amino acids. The CDR3 DNA reads as TGTGCCAGCAGTTACTCCCCCAGGGGGCAAGAGACCCAGTACTTC. Residues: CASSYSPRGQETQYF.

V and J are TRBV27 and TRBJ2-2, with 7 bases aligning to TRBD1. The germline V gene encodes CDR1 MNHEY and CDR2 SMNVEV (reference sequence). V trimming: 6 bases; J trimming: 1 base; junction bases outside the gene matches: 8. This CDR3 is 16 amino acids long. The CDR3 loop reads CASSWIRTGNTGELFF. The CDR3 nucleotides are TGTGCCAGCAGCTGGATCCGGACAGGGAACACCGGGGAGCTGTTTTTT.